These 22 T cell receptor beta chains originate from one sample sequenced in a study of shared clonotypes between healthy human individuals. Sequenced by immunoSEQ multiplex PCR; TCRdb stores in-frame clones only, minus some. The top ten hold 0.5% to 0.65% of the sample, which has around 980,000 clones, around 78% seen once. The sequencing input was memory CD4+ T cells from PBMCs. Subset given: CD45RA-negative fraction. Source of these receptors: a young man in good health. Some clones in this sample may be carry-over from other donors' samples.

The genes are TRBV4-1 and TRBJ2-7; weak D call: TRBD1 (6 bases). V lost 4 bases to trimming and J lost 1 base, with 14 bases between them. The V gene's germline CDR1 is MGHRA and CDR2 YSYEKL. This CDR3 spans 15 amino acids. In DNA form, the CDR3 reads TGCGCCAGCAGCCTGTGGGGCGGACAGTCCTACGAGCAGTACTTC. Encoded protein: CASSLWGGQSYEQYF.

The J gene is TRBJ2-7, the V gene TRBV28; 8 bases match TRBD1. CDR1 and CDR2 from the germline V gene are MDHEN and SYDVKM. There are 14 residues in the CDR3. Losses at the gene ends were 7 bases for V and 3 bases for J; bases not matched to a gene: 8. The CDR3 loop reads CASKIGDRNYEQYF. DNA of the CDR3: TGTGCCAGCAAAATCGGGGACAGGAACTACGAGCAGTACTTC.

The rearrangement uses TRBV4-3 and TRBJ2-2; TRBD2 matches 14 bases. Germline trimming cut 4 bases from V and 6 bases from J; bases unmatched to any gene: 1. The CDR3 totals 15 residues. Per the germline V gene, CDR1 is LGHNA and CDR2 is YSLEER. The CDR3, as DNA: TGCGCCAGCAGCCCGGGACTAGCGGGAGCCGGGGAGCTGTTTTTT. It codes for CASSPGLAGAGELFF.

This chain uses TRBV6-5 with TRBJ2-2, with 7 bases lining up with TRBD2. V lost 4 bases to trimming and J lost 7 bases; unmatched junction nucleotides: 9. This CDR3 is 15 amino acids long. The germline V gene encodes CDR1 MNHEY and CDR2 SVGAGI. The CDR3 nucleotides read TGTGCCAGCAGTTTGCGGACTAGACGCTTCGGGGAGCTGTTTTTT. This codes for CASSLRTRRFGELFF.

The chain joins TRBV21-1 to TRBJ2-7; TRBD1 reflects the table's D call only, with no check against the DNA. TRBV21-1 is assigned pseudogene status. There are 17 residues in the CDR3. The CDR3 DNA sequence: TGTGCCAGCAGCAAAGTTCTTAGGGGACAGGGGATCTACGAGCAGTACTTC. Translating gives CASSKVLRGQGIYEQYF.

This sequence joins TRBV7-2 and TRBJ2-3, with D tentatively TRBD2 (5 bases). CDR1 SGHTA and CDR2 FQGNSA come from the germline V gene. The CDR3 runs to 15 residues. With 3 bases removed from V and 7 bases from J, the gap between germline ends came to 17 bases. Here the CDR3 reads CASSFSSLGEYTQYF. The CDR3 nucleotides are TGTGCCAGCAGCTTCTCCAGCCTCGGGGAATATACGCAGTATTTT.

This clone was detected a few times. This rearrangement joins TRBV7-8 to TRBJ2-7; D not certain. From germline, CDR1 is SGHVS and CDR2 FQNEAQ. V was trimmed by 5 bases and J by 3 bases, leaving 14 bases between them. This CDR3 is 14 amino acids long. This CDR3 reads CASSPYGTIYEQYF. The CDR3 nucleotides read TGTGCCAGCAGCCCCTACGGCACCATCTACGAGCAGTACTTC. Full variable domain (missing parts from reference TRBV7-8 and TRBJ2-7): GAGVSQSPRYKVAKRGQDVALRCDPISGHVSLFWYQQALGQGPEFLTYFQNEAQLDKSGLPSDRFFAERPEGSVSTLKIQRTQQEDSAVYLCASSPYGTIYEQYFGPGTRLTVT.

This clone has only a few counts. The chain carries TRBV29-1 and TRBJ2-5; 8 bases align to TRBD2. J lost 2 bases, V lost 4 bases, and 6 bases had no gene match. The CDR3 is 14 amino acids. Germline V CDR1 and CDR2: SQVTM, ANQGSEA. The CDR3 nucleotides read TGCAGCGTTGGGGCTAGCGGGCGGCAAGAGACCCAGTACTTC. Its protein product is CSVGASGRQETQYF.

This clone showed up just a few times. Other DNA variants within this sample encode the same CDR3. The rearrangement joins TRBV9 to TRBJ2-3; D is unresolved. The CDR3 loop spans 12 amino acids. Germline assignment: CDR1 SGDLS and CDR2 YYNGEE. V was trimmed by 2 bases and J by 4 bases, leaving 5 bases between them. The DNA of the CDR3 is TGTGCCAGCAGCGTCTCGTCAGATACGCAGTATTTT. Translation: CASSVSSDTQYF.

The chain recombines TRBV2 with TRBJ2-4; possible D gene TRBD1, 6 bases. Trimming pared 8 bases from V and 4 bases from J, leaving 9 bases between. The CDR3 totals 12 residues. CDR1 and CDR2 (germline): SNHLY, FYNNEI. The CDR3 DNA follows: TGTGCCAGCGGCCAGGGGAAAAACATTCAGTACTTC. It is translated as CASGQGKNIQYF.

This chain links TRBV11-3 with TRBJ2-7; D not certain. V lost 4 bases and J 4 bases, leaving 17 bases between the germline ends. The CDR3 sequence is 15 residues long. Germline lookup yields CDR1 SGHNT and CDR2 YENEEA. CDR3 DNA: TGTGCCAGCAGCTCGAGTGGCAACCTAGGGTACGAGCAGTACTTC. Its protein is CASSSSGNLGYEQYF.

The chain employs TRBV5-8 and TRBJ2-3; weak D call: TRBD1 (5 bases). The CDR3 consists of 15 residues. Trimming removed 0 bases at V and 0 bases at J, with 8 bases between. CDR1 and CDR2 (germline): SGHTS, YDEGEE. The CDR3 DNA sequence: TGTGCCAGCAGCTTGGCTCCAGGGAGCACAGATACGCAGTATTTT. This gives the protein CASSLAPGSTDTQYF.

V is TRBV5-1 and J is TRBJ2-3; 8 nucleotides match TRBD1. CDR3 length: 15 residues. The germline V gene has CDR1 SGHRS and CDR2 YFSETQ. The junction had 8 bases not matched to a gene; V was cut back by 2 bases and J by 6 bases. The CDR3 DNA is TGCGCCAGCAGCTTAGGGACAGGCCGCTGGGATACGCAGTATTTT. Protein product: CASSLGTGRWDTQYF. The full variable domain, in which reference TRBV5-1 and TRBJ2-3 provide the parts outside the CDR3, is KAGVTQTPRYLIKTRGQQVTLSCSPISGHRSVSWYQQTPGQGLQFLFEYFSETQRNKGNFPGRFSGRQFSNSRSEMNVSTLELGDSALYLCASSLGTGRWDTQYFGPGTRLTVL.

This chain joins TRBV7-9 and TRBJ2-7; a possible D gene is TRBD2 (6 bases). Germline V CDR1 and CDR2: SEHNR, FQNEAQ (reference sequence). V lost 4 bases and J lost 2, with 12 bases in between. The CDR3 length is 14 residues. CDR3 loop: CASSSGTPPYEQYF. The CDR3 nucleotides are TGTGCCAGCAGCTCCGGGACTCCCCCCTACGAGCAGTACTTC.

The chain couples TRBV5-1 to TRBJ2-2; D unclear. V lost 5 bases and J 1 base, leaving 9 bases between the germline ends. CDR1 is SGHRS, CDR2 YFSETQ, per germline. There are 14 residues in the CDR3. As DNA, the CDR3 is TGCGCCAGCAGGTCCCCGGGGAACACCGGGGAGCTGTTTTTT. Translating gives CASRSPGNTGELFF.

This rearrangement joins TRBV28 to TRBJ2-7, with D uncertain. Trimming pared 7 bases from V and 3 bases from J, leaving 10 bases between. In germline, CDR1 is MDHEN, CDR2 SYDVKM. This CDR3 contains 12 residues. For the CDR3, the DNA is TGTGCCAGCACCCCGGACCTCTACGAGCAGTACTTC. Its protein product is CASTPDLYEQYF.

The rearrangement links TRBV7-3 to TRBJ2-2, with a tentative D call TRBD1 (6 bases). Trimming took 4 bases from V and 1 from J, leaving 7 bases between them. Per germline, CDR1 SGHTA and CDR2 FQGTGA. This CDR3 spans 14 amino acids. CDR3 in amino acids: CASSSDRNTGELFF. The CDR3 DNA sequence: TGTGCCAGCAGCTCGGACAGGAACACCGGGGAGCTGTTTTTT.

The CDR3 region is CASSPTLTGAGETQYF. The DNA of the CDR3 is TGTGCCAGCTCACCGACTCTGACAGGGGCAGGGGAGACCCAGTACTTC. The chain combines TRBV18 with TRBJ2-5; 8 bases line up with TRBD1. This CDR3 is built from 16 residues. The germline CDR1 and CDR2 sequences are KGHSH and LQKENI. The J segment lost 5 bases and the V segment lost 3 bases, leaving 11 bases of the junction unmatched.

The chain uses TRBV10-1 and TRBJ2-5; the match to TRBD2 covers 8 bases. CDR3 length: 15 amino acids. V was clipped by 6 bases and J by 4 bases; unmatched bases: 10. The V gene's germline CDR1 is WNHNN and CDR2 SYGVQD (reference sequence). The CDR3 here is CASSREAGDGETQYF. The CDR3 nucleotides read TGCGCCAGCAGCAGGGAAGCGGGAGATGGAGAGACCCAGTACTTC.

The chain links TRBV5-4 to TRBJ1-4; TRBD1 aligns across 7 bases. The J segment lost 2 bases and the V segment lost 0 bases, leaving 1 base of the junction unmatched. Germline values: CDR1 SGHNT, CDR2 YYREEE (reference sequence). The CDR3 is 15 residues long. DNA for the CDR3: TGTGCCAGCAGCTTGGCGACAGGGACTAATGAAAAACTGTTTTTT. Protein: CASSLATGTNEKLFF.

The chain carries TRBV28 and TRBJ2-1; D might be TRBD2 (6 bases). The CDR3 sequence is 14 residues long. Germline CDR1 MDHEN, CDR2 SYDVKM. V shed 10 bases and J shed 4 bases, with 17 bases lying between them. The CDR3 spells CATGGGHSYNEQFF. The CDR3 region has the DNA TGTGCCACCGGAGGAGGGCATTCTTACAATGAGCAGTTCTTC.

This clone was observed a single time. The chain is built from TRBV5-1 and TRBJ2-2; a possible D gene is TRBD2 (6 bases). This CDR3 is built from 14 residues. Germline V lookup: CDR1 SGHRS, CDR2 YFSETQ. Trimming took off 0 bases at V and 6 bases at J, with 9 bases between the two ends. The DNA for the CDR3 is TGCGCCAGCAGCTTGGACGGGGGTCCCGGGGAGCTGTTTTTT. This sequence encodes CASSLDGGPGELFF.